A selection of T cell receptor beta chains follows, all from one sample in a study of cytomegalovirus exposure and HLA in healthy donors. The data were produced by immunoSEQ multiplex PCR, yet TCRdb's version contains in-frame clones alone and is incomplete. The sample records more than 140,000 clones, almost 85% being singletons. The sample was PBMCs. Receptor source: a young man in good health and CMV-seropositive. The CDR3 runs from the conserved cysteine through the conserved F or W. Clone sizes are given selectively: once, few, many, or a class where the clone is expanded.

J gene	V gene	clone size	CDR3 protein
TRBJ2-1	TRBV9	.	CASSVGRGNEQFF
TRBJ2-7	TRBV7-2	.	CASSSNSPTYEQYF
TRBJ2-7	TRBV6-1	.	CASSAYSPGYEQYF
TRBJ2-2	TRBV7-2	.	CASSRDRGGTGELFF
TRBJ2-3	TRBV4-2	.	CASSPIRFSTDTQYF
TRBJ2-2	TRBV6-5	.	CASRLAGGKAGELFF
TRBJ2-3	TRBV11-2	.	CASITTGHSTDTQYF
TRBJ1-5	TRBV27	.	CASSLLGGGQPQHF
TRBJ2-1	TRBV27	.	CASSLGDRGTSGRDTSYNEQFF
TRBJ1-5	TRBV4-1	.	CASSQVVGQPQHF
TRBJ1-6	TRBV18	.	CASSPGTGSSPLHF
TRBJ2-7	TRBV4-1	.	CASSQPGGVEQYF
TRBJ1-2	TRBV10-2	.	CASSEVQGSYTF
TRBJ1-5	TRBV4-1	.	CASSQVYTGGAPSQHF
TRBJ2-7	TRBV5-4	.	CASSLGGGYQPNEQYF
TRBJ1-5	TRBV18	.	CASSQTRFGNQPQHF
TRBJ1-2	TRBV25-1	.	CASSVLTGDNYGYTF
TRBJ2-5	TRBV6-6	.	CASSYRREETQYF
TRBJ2-1	TRBV28	.	CASSISRNIDEQFF
TRBJ1-1	TRBV6-5	.	CASSYSPGQGTEAFF
TRBJ1-1	TRBV30	.	CAWTVPTGREAFF
TRBJ1-1	TRBV7-9	.	CASSFPGYTEAFF
TRBJ2-2	TRBV6-1	.	CASAERRNTGELFF
TRBJ1-1	TRBV30	few	CAWSVPVGGGTEAFF
TRBJ2-1	TRBV7-6	once	CASSSRQGIGNEQFF
TRBJ2-7	TRBV5-6	.	CASSFGDSYEQYF
TRBJ1-2	TRBV4-3	.	CASSQDWGTAYGYTF
TRBJ2-3	TRBV9	.	CASSVEASGGETQYF
TRBJ2-1	TRBV2	.	CASRTQAGGNNEQFF
TRBJ2-7	TRBV6-1	.	CASSGTGQGTRWYF
TRBJ2-5	TRBV5-6	.	CASSFLASVTFGETQYF
TRBJ1-1	TRBV4-3	.	CASSQEKGLGEAFF
TRBJ2-7	TRBV27	.	CASSTTGYDHEQYF
TRBJ2-2	TRBV28	.	CASSDRGQVTGELFF
TRBJ2-3	TRBV10-2	.	CASSARRGGEDTQYF